A single sample is the source of the 25 T cell receptor beta chains below, sequenced in a study of blood T cell repertoires in COVID-19. Assay used: immunoSEQ multiplex PCR; TCRdb lists only in-frame clones, some missing. The sample contains some 450,000 clones, around 89% of which appear only once. The specimen sequenced was peripheral blood. These receptors were taken from a woman in her forties or fifties with COVID-19, enrolled during active disease.

A few counts support this clone. The chain links TRBV19 to TRBJ1-3; no reliable D call. The germline V gene has CDR1 LNHDA and CDR2 SQIVND (reference sequence). V was trimmed by 6 bases and J by 0 bases, leaving 9 bases between them. CDR3 length: 14 amino acids. The CDR3 loop is CASSRYTSGNTIYF. The CDR3 DNA reads TGTGCCAGTAGCCGTTACACCTCTGGAAACACCATATATTTT.

The chain links TRBV11-2 to TRBJ1-1, with D hard to call. The germline V and J ends were trimmed by 1 base and 1 base, with 10 bases remaining between them. The germline CDR1 and CDR2 sequences are SGHAT and FQNNGV. This CDR3 has 15 amino acids. CDR3 DNA sequence: TGTGCCAGCAGCTTAGGTGGGCCAAAGAACACTGAAGCTTTCTTT. This translates into CASSLGGPKNTEAFF.

The chain joins TRBV18 to TRBJ2-1; TRBD2 matches at 7 bases. The V gene end was trimmed by 4 bases and the J gene end by 1 base; junction bases not matched to a gene: 4. This CDR3 region has 15 residues. The germline V gene encodes CDR1 KGHSH and CDR2 LQKENI. The CDR3 sequence is CASSRSGLSYNEQFF. The DNA of the CDR3 is TGTGCCAGCTCACGCTCGGGACTATCCTACAATGAGCAGTTCTTC.

The chain combines TRBV18 with TRBJ2-7; 10 nucleotides agree with TRBD1. CDR1 is KGHSH, CDR2 LQKENI, per germline. CDR3 length: 17 amino acids. V was clipped by 5 bases and J by 7 bases; unmatched bases: 17. CDR3 loop: CASSAKIPGQGLGEQYF. DNA for the CDR3: TGTGCCAGCTCAGCCAAAATTCCGGGACAGGGGCTGGGGGAGCAGTACTTC.

This clone was counted between two and nine times. The gene calls are TRBV9 and TRBJ1-3; 7 nucleotides line up with TRBD1. V dropped 0 bases and J dropped 0; count of bases not matched to a gene: 9. In germline, CDR1 is SGDLS, CDR2 YYNGEE. This CDR3 is 18 amino acids long. The CDR3 DNA is TGTGCCAGCAGCGTAGCTGGGGACAGACAGGTCTCTGGAAACACCATATATTTT. Its protein product is CASSVAGDRQVSGNTIYF. The complete variable domain, with remaining parts taken from reference TRBV9 and TRBJ1-3, reads DSGVTQTPKHLITATGQRVTLRCSPRSGDLSVYWYQQSLDQGLQFLIQYYNGEERAKGNILERFSAQQFPDLHSELNLSSLELGDSALYFCASSVAGDRQVSGNTIYFGEGSWLTVV.

This sequence joins TRBV19 and TRBJ2-5; 9 nucleotides line up with TRBD1. The germline V gene encodes CDR1 LNHDA and CDR2 SQIVND (reference sequence). Trimming took 4 bases from V and 4 from J; bases not matched to a gene: 7. There are 15 residues in the CDR3. The CDR3 sequence: CASSTPGTGRETQYF. The CDR3 DNA sequence: TGTGCCAGTAGTACCCCCGGGACAGGGCGAGAGACCCAGTACTTC. The full variable domain, rest sourced from reference TRBV19 and TRBJ2-5, is DGGITQSPKYLFRKEGQNVTLSCEQNLNHDAMYWYRQDPGQGLRLIYYSQIVNDFQKGDIAEGYSVSREKKESFPLTVTSAQKNPTAFYLCASSTPGTGRETQYFGPGTRLLVL.

This chain connects TRBV24-1 to TRBJ1-6; D is unresolved. Germline V lookup: CDR1 KGHDR, CDR2 SFDVKD. Trimming shortened V by 0 bases and J by 10 bases, and 6 bases separated the two germline ends. The CDR3 length is 13 residues. CDR3: CATSDLSGSPLHF. The DNA for the CDR3 is TGTGCCACCAGTGATTTGTCAGGATCACCCCTCCACTTT.

This sequence joins TRBV7-9 and TRBJ1-4, with 10 bases aligning to TRBD1. The CDR3 length is 14 residues. The ends lost 5 bases at V and 7 bases at J; junction bases unmatched: 4. CDR1 and CDR2 from the germline V gene are SEHNR and FQNEAQ (reference sequence). CDR3 region: CASSLGQGSEKLFF. The CDR3 region has the DNA TGTGCCAGCAGCCTGGGACAGGGGAGTGAAAAACTGTTTTTT. The variable domain in full, completed from reference TRBV7-9 and TRBJ1-4, reads DTGVSQNPRHKITKRGQNVTFRCDPISEHNRLYWYRQTLGQGPEFLTYFQNEAQLEKSRLLSDRFSAERPKGSFSTLEIQRTEQGDSAMYLCASSLGQGSEKLFFGSGTQLSVL.

This chain joins TRBV5-6 and TRBJ1-2, with 12 bases that match TRBD1. This CDR3 comprises 15 residues. V shed 4 bases and J 4 bases; nucleotides not matched to a gene: 5. CDR1 SGHDT and CDR2 YYEEEE come from the germline V gene. Here the CDR3 DNA reads TGTGCCAGCAGCCTGCCGGGACAGGGGGCCTATGGCTACACCTTC. Translated, it gives CASSLPGQGAYGYTF.

V is TRBV30 and J is TRBJ1-2; 9 bases are a match to TRBD1. The CDR3 is made up of 20 amino acids. V was clipped by 2 bases and J by 3 bases; unmatched bases: 22. Germline lookup yields CDR1 GTSNPN and CDR2 SVGIG (reference sequence). In DNA, the CDR3 is TGTGCCTGGAGTCCTAACTTCCACAGGGGGCCTTCCCGACAGTACTATGGCTACACCTTC. This gives the protein CAWSPNFHRGPSRQYYGYTF.

This chain joins TRBV4-1 and TRBJ1-5, with 8 bases aligning to TRBD1. The V and J ends lost 6 bases and 7 bases, in that order; junction bases with no gene match: 8. The CDR3 runs to 14 residues. From germline, CDR1 is MGHRA and CDR2 YSYEKL. CDR3 bases: TGCGCCAGCAGTCATCAGGGGGCAGGACAGCCCCAGCATTTT. Its translation is CASSHQGAGQPQHF.

The count of this clone is one. The J gene is TRBJ1-2, the V gene TRBV9, with D perhaps TRBD1 (5 bases). Germline-derived CDR1 and CDR2 are SGDLS and YYNGEE. The CDR3 totals 14 residues. V lost 0 bases and J lost 6, with 12 bases in between. The CDR3 DNA sequence: TGTGCCAGCAGCGTAGTGGGGGGGTCGCATGGCTACACCTTC. Amino acids: CASSVVGGSHGYTF.

The V gene is TRBV29-1, the J gene TRBJ1-1; D not certain. V dropped 7 bases and J dropped 5 bases, with 20 bases sitting between them. There are 14 residues in the CDR3. CDR1 is SQVTM and CDR2 is ANQGSEA in the germline V gene. In nucleotides, the CDR3 is TGCAGCGGGTGGGAGTTCGAGGAAAAAACTGAAGCTTTCTTT. Translation gives CSGWEFEEKTEAFF. Together with reference TRBV29-1 and TRBJ1-1, the CDR3 gives the full variable domain: SAVISQKPSRDICQRGTSLTIQCQVDSQVTMMFWYRQQPGQSLTLIATANQGSEATYESGFVIDKFPISRPNLTFSTLTVSNMSPEDSSIYLCSGWEFEEKTEAFFGQGTRLTVV.

The chain couples TRBV27 to TRBJ1-6; 10 positions match TRBD1. V shed 5 bases, J shed 3 bases, and the junction held 1 base outside the gene matches. Germline-derived CDR1 and CDR2 are MNHEY and SMNVEV (reference sequence). The CDR3 runs to 15 residues. CDR3 sequence: CASSRTGGYNSPLHF. Here the CDR3 DNA reads TGTGCCAGCAGTCGGACAGGGGGCTATAATTCACCCCTCCACTTT.

The rearrangement links TRBV9 to TRBJ2-2; TRBD2 matches at 11 bases. Germline V gives CDR1 SGDLS, CDR2 YYNGEE. V lost 4 bases to trimming and J lost 3 bases; unmatched junction nucleotides: 2. CDR3 size: 15 residues. The CDR3 bases are TGTGCCAGCAGCTCGGGACTAGCGGACACCGGGGAGCTGTTTTTT. Its translation is CASSSGLADTGELFF.

This chain links TRBV19 with TRBJ1-1, with D possibly matching TRBD1 (5 bases). Germline loops: CDR1 LNHDA, CDR2 SQIVND (reference sequence). This CDR3 is 14 amino acids long. The ends were cut back, 5 bases at V and 4 bases at J, with 14 bases in the middle. In nucleotides, the CDR3 is TGTGCCAGTAGTGGGCAAGGGGCCGTCACTGAAGCTTTCTTT. Its translation is CASSGQGAVTEAFF.

The rearrangement links TRBV5-1 to TRBJ1-1; no clear D gene. CDR3 length: 14 residues. Germline CDR1 reads SGHRS; CDR2 reads YFSETQ. V was trimmed by 0 bases and J by 5 bases, leaving 11 bases between them. In DNA, the CDR3 is TGCGCCAGCAGCTTGGAGGGAGTTCTAACTGAAGCTTTCTTT. Translation gives CASSLEGVLTEAFF. The full variable domain, in which reference TRBV5-1 and TRBJ1-1 provide the parts outside the CDR3, is KAGVTQTPRYLIKTRGQQVTLSCSPISGHRSVSWYQQTPGQGLQFLFEYFSETQRNKGNFPGRFSGRQFSNSRSEMNVSTLELGDSALYLCASSLEGVLTEAFFGQGTRLTVV.

V gene TRBV6-5 combines with J gene TRBJ2-7, with 9 bases aligning to TRBD1. The CDR3 is 13 residues long. Trimming took 6 bases from V and 5 from J; bases not matched to a gene: 5. Per the germline V gene, CDR1 is MNHEY and CDR2 is SVGAGI. The CDR3: CASRGQGLNEQYF. The CDR3, as DNA: TGTGCCAGCAGGGGACAGGGTCTCAACGAGCAGTACTTC.

V gene TRBV2 combines with J gene TRBJ1-4, with 7 bases fitting TRBD1. The germline CDR1 and CDR2 sequences are SNHLY and FYNNEI. After removal of 9 bases from V and 6 bases from J, the junction contained 7 bases not matched to a gene. The CDR3 consists of 13 residues. The CDR3 DNA reads as TGTGCCAGTGTACAGGGGATGGATGAAAAACTGTTTTTT. Encoded protein: CASVQGMDEKLFF.

The J gene is TRBJ1-5, the V gene TRBV5-8; 7 bases line up with TRBD1. With 3 bases clipped from V and 0 bases from J, the junction kept 3 bases outside the gene matches. CDR1 and CDR2 (germline): SGHTS, YDEGEE. The CDR3 has 15 amino acids. The CDR3 DNA reads TGTGCCAGCAGCTCATACAGGGGTAGCAATCAGCCCCAGCATTTT. As protein: CASSSYRGSNQPQHF.

V and J are TRBV6-2 or TRBV6-3 and TRBJ1-5; the D gene is possibly TRBD1 (5 bases). CDR1 and CDR2 from the germline V gene are MNHEY and SVGEGT. Deletions cut 2 bases from V and 0 bases from J, with 11 bases between. The CDR3 has 16 residues. Here the CDR3 reads CASSYAGHYSNQPQHF. The CDR3 nucleotides are TGTGCCAGCAGTTACGCCGGACACTATAGCAATCAGCCCCAGCATTTT.

This clone showed up just a few times. The sample has other DNA sequences that encode this CDR3 too. J is TRBJ1-1 and V is TRBV20-1; D is ambiguous. V was clipped by 3 bases and J by 0 bases, with 2 bases between them. Germline V lookup: CDR1 DFQATT, CDR2 SNEGSKA (reference sequence). The CDR3 has 11 residues. DNA for the CDR3: TGCAGTGCTAGCGTGAACACTGAAGCTTTCTTT. Amino acids: CSASVNTEAFF.

The rearrangement uses TRBV4-1 and TRBJ2-3; possible D gene TRBD2, 6 bases. V gave up 3 bases and J gave up 1 base, with 8 bases separating them. The CDR3 has 14 amino acids. Germline CDR1 is MGHRA and CDR2 is YSYEKL. The CDR3 protein is CASSQTGGTDTQYF. The CDR3 DNA sequence: TGCGCCAGCAGCCAGACGGGGGGCACAGATACGCAGTATTTT.

The chain is built from TRBV13 and TRBJ2-1; 11 bases match TRBD2. V lost 4 bases and J lost 5; bases outside the gene matches: 4. The germline CDR1 and CDR2 sequences are PRHDT and FYEKMQ (reference sequence). This CDR3 has 15 residues. CDR3 sequence reads: CASSYGTSGDNEQFF. Written as DNA, the CDR3 is TGTGCCAGCAGCTACGGGACTAGCGGAGACAATGAGCAGTTCTTC.

This chain uses TRBV9 with TRBJ1-2; possible D gene TRBD1, 5 bases. From germline, CDR1 is SGDLS and CDR2 YYNGEE. Trimming took 0 bases from V and 4 from J, leaving 10 bases between them. The length of the CDR3 is 14 residues. In nucleotides, the CDR3 is TGTGCCAGCAGCGTAGGGGGCAGCCTCTATGGCTACACCTTC. It yields the protein CASSVGGSLYGYTF.